The rows below give T cell receptor beta chains drawn from one sample of a study of blood T cell repertoires in COVID-19. Profiling relied on immunoSEQ multiplex PCR, and the TCRdb table lists in-frame clones only, not all of them. The sample contains roughly 140,000 clones, more than 80% of which appear only once. Sequencing used peripheral blood. These TCRs come from a woman aged 40 to 50 with acute or convalescent COVID-19. The CDR3 runs from the conserved cysteine through the conserved F or W. A D gene is named only where the DNA matches it firmly. The size entry is marked missing in some rows and otherwise reads once, few, many or a size class.

CASRQGLAYEQYF,-,TRBD2,TRBJ2-7,TRBV6-5
CAWTSGSSYEQYF,-,TRBD2,TRBJ2-7,TRBV30
CASSLAGLAGQQFF,-,TRBD2,TRBJ2-1,TRBV11-2
CASSYRLVSSTGELFF,once,-,TRBJ2-2,TRBV5-1
CASSLVLAGTDTQYF,-,TRBD2,TRBJ2-3,TRBV5-4
CASSFFAGGGRRTEAFF,-,-,TRBJ1-1,TRBV27
CASHPGQGSPGELFF,-,TRBD1,TRBJ2-2,TRBV10-3
CASSQGPTGTSNTGELFF,-,-,TRBJ2-2,TRBV4-1
CASSLPRTSGRWGTDTQYF,-,TRBD2,TRBJ2-3,TRBV14
CASSIIPGQGSGYTF,-,TRBD1,TRBJ1-2,TRBV19
CASSLAPGQYNEQFF,-,TRBD1,TRBJ2-1,TRBV5-1
CASSHGLAGVYTQYF,-,TRBD2,TRBJ2-3,TRBV3-1/TRBV3-2
CASSLNGQEGNEQFF,-,-,TRBJ2-1,TRBV5-4
CASQTLDRVRYTF,-,TRBD1,TRBJ1-2,TRBV6-5
CASKTGAGANVLTF,-,TRBD1,TRBJ2-6,TRBV6-4
CASSLASRGGYTF,-,-,TRBJ1-2,TRBV5-1
CASSLGTGSNQPQHF,-,TRBD1,TRBJ1-5,TRBV5-6
CASSKGGTGKNIQYF,-,-,TRBJ2-4,TRBV21-1
CASSWGPPEAFF,-,-,TRBJ1-1,TRBV28
CASSPGGGARSDTQYF,-,-,TRBJ2-3,TRBV5-4
CASSQDSGGGAPGELFF,-,TRBD2,TRBJ2-2,TRBV4-1
CASSLLGVITDTQYF,-,-,TRBJ2-3,TRBV5-1
CASSGTGVDSPLHF,-,TRBD1,TRBJ1-6,TRBV5-4
CASGLVVDTDTQYF,-,-,TRBJ2-3,TRBV12-5
CASSQDIRGEQFF,few,-,TRBJ2-1,TRBV4-1
CASTDRTGSYGYTF,-,TRBD1,TRBJ1-2,TRBV28
CASNSGLTGELFF,once,-,TRBJ2-2,TRBV12-5
CASSFEVPSFSGNTIYF,-,-,TRBJ1-3,TRBV5-4
CASSLLGRGELFF,-,-,TRBJ2-2,TRBV27
CASSPTGVIGNTIYF,-,TRBD1,TRBJ1-3,TRBV11-3
CASSLLGRRGPTLTDTQYF,-,-,TRBJ2-3,TRBV28
CASSLQGRNSPLHF,-,-,TRBJ1-6,TRBV19
CASSAGSRTYEQYF,-,-,TRBJ2-7,TRBV7-9
CASSLIGTTGGQPQHF,-,TRBD1,TRBJ1-5,TRBV7-2
CASSQGTSGRIGELFF,-,TRBD2,TRBJ2-2,TRBV3-1/TRBV3-2
CASSPSLDSEAFF,-,-,TRBJ1-1,TRBV18
CASSLFGAVETQYF,-,-,TRBJ2-5,TRBV5-1
CACRLAGIYNEQFF,-,TRBD2,TRBJ2-1,TRBV30
CASSTSGTIEKLFF,-,-,TRBJ1-4,TRBV19
CASSINYLPDTQYF,-,-,TRBJ2-3,TRBV19
CASSLETAYSNQPQHF,-,-,TRBJ1-5,TRBV7-4
CASSEMGQGDGYTF,few,TRBD1,TRBJ1-2,TRBV28
CASSMAANQPQHF,-,-,TRBJ1-5,TRBV19
CASSRRGTEFTGELFF,-,-,TRBJ2-2,TRBV9
CASRGQGAGNTEAFF,few,TRBD1,TRBJ1-1,TRBV6-5
CATSDKTGDGQPQHF,-,TRBD1,TRBJ1-5,TRBV24-1
CASSVAGEWNTEAFF,few,-,TRBJ1-1,TRBV9
CASSQERHGQAAFF,-,TRBD1,TRBJ1-1,TRBV3-1/TRBV3-2
CASSVRQSSYEQYF,-,-,TRBJ2-7,TRBV2
CASTYGTGSYYEQYF,-,TRBD1,TRBJ2-7,TRBV7-8
CASSQVGGMYNSPLHF,-,-,TRBJ1-6,TRBV3-1/TRBV3-2
CASSFGDRGFDGYTF,-,TRBD1,TRBJ1-2,TRBV28
CASSFPSRTSTHTQYF,-,TRBD2,TRBJ2-3,TRBV28
CASSFLGQGVGNQPQHF,-,-,TRBJ1-5,TRBV13
CASSQEWTLRRTRSGANVLTF,-,-,TRBJ2-6,TRBV4-1
CASNRDRGQETQYF,-,TRBD1,TRBJ2-5,TRBV2
CASSQEGQSNQPQHF,-,-,TRBJ1-5,TRBV4-1
CASSSESTSYEQYF,few,-,TRBJ2-7,TRBV5-5
CASSLFGQGGYTF,-,TRBD1,TRBJ1-2,TRBV27